A selection of T cell receptor beta chains follows, all from one sample in a study of T cell responses to AZD1222 COVID-19 vaccine. Only in-frame clones appear in the TCRdb table, and some are missing; sequencing was by immunoSEQ multiplex PCR. The top ten clones hold about 2.5% of a sample with 150,000 to 200,000 clones, approximately 87% of them seen once. This specimen consisted of peripheral blood, obtained on day 0 of MenACWY control vaccination. These receptors were taken from an adult in good health. Each CDR3 is given with its conserved first and last residue.

V: TRBV29-1
J: TRBJ1-4
CDR3: CSVGFVPAKEKLFF

V: TRBV28
J: TRBJ1-2
CDR3: CASSFLSRGYTF

V: TRBV13
J: TRBJ2-7
CDR3: CASSRVGGYEQYF

V: TRBV9
J: TRBJ2-7
CDR3: CASSVTGETYEQYF

V: TRBV6-5
J: TRBJ1-5
CDR3: CASSYSGRQPQHF

V: TRBV7-3
J: TRBJ2-3
CDR3: CASSHNPASVLDTQYF

V: TRBV15
J: TRBJ2-2
CDR3: CATSRDPGQGTGELFF

V: TRBV27
J: TRBJ2-3
CDR3: CASSPSTDTQYF

V: TRBV5-1
J: TRBJ1-1
CDR3: CASSLEGQNTEAFF

V: TRBV9
J: TRBJ2-3
CDR3: CASSVEGVSTDTQYF

V: TRBV19
J: TRBJ1-5
CDR3: CASSPGTGGPQPQHF

V: TRBV28
J: TRBJ2-3
CDR3: CASSESGHPSTDTQYF

V: TRBV28
J: TRBJ2-7
CDR3: CASILPGQGAREQYF

V: TRBV19
J: TRBJ2-7
CDR3: CASSMVAPTGSSYEQYF

V: TRBV12-3/TRBV12-4
J: TRBJ2-7
CDR3: CASRAGDFYEQYF

V: TRBV19
J: TRBJ1-5
CDR3: CASSDSSNQPQHF

V: TRBV5-6
J: TRBJ1-1
CDR3: CASSRRTGLMDTEAFF

V: TRBV5-1
J: TRBJ1-1
CDR3: CASSIQGANTEAFF

V: TRBV29-1
J: TRBJ2-3
CDR3: CSGSRGRADTQYF

V: TRBV7-3
J: TRBJ2-2
CDR3: CASSRRDGELFF

V: TRBV7-9
J: TRBJ2-1
CDR3: CASSLVTSGAYNEQFF

V: TRBV3-1/TRBV3-2
J: TRBJ2-1
CDR3: CASSPRQGGRFNEQFF

V: TRBV10-3
J: TRBJ1-5
CDR3: CAISESDRVGNQPQHF

V: TRBV24-1
J: TRBJ2-5
CDR3: CATSDLSAAETQYF

V: TRBV5-1
J: TRBJ1-4
CDR3: CASSADVANEKLFF

V: TRBV30
J: TRBJ2-5
CDR3: CAWSPGTQETQYF

V: TRBV5-8
J: TRBJ1-5
CDR3: CASRGQGHSNQPQHF

V: TRBV7-3
J: TRBJ2-1
CDR3: CASSFGGESREQFF

V: TRBV28
J: TRBJ2-1
CDR3: CASSSAGTGGGQQFF

V: TRBV9
J: TRBJ2-7
CDR3: CASSGSYEQYF

V: TRBV11-2
J: TRBJ1-1
CDR3: CASRPGTGGGAFF

V: TRBV5-8
J: TRBJ1-6
CDR3: CASRPTGYGSPLHF

V: TRBV4-1
J: TRBJ1-2
CDR3: CASSQPPSGPRRDGYTF

V: TRBV28
J: TRBJ2-7
CDR3: CASSFVGIYEQYF

V: TRBV7-9
J: TRBJ1-4
CDR3: CASSPLGLGTSEKLFF

V: TRBV9
J: TRBJ2-2
CDR3: CASSPTGVVGELFF

V: TRBV7-6
J: TRBJ1-2
CDR3: CASSETAVGGYTF

V: TRBV4-3
J: TRBJ2-7
CDR3: CASSQDRDSFYEQYF

V: TRBV15
J: TRBJ2-2
CDR3: CATRDRPLIGELFF

V: TRBV15
J: TRBJ1-2
CDR3: CATSSPSANYGYTF

V: TRBV7-2
J: TRBJ2-1
CDR3: CASSYASGGQFF

V: TRBV21-1
J: TRBJ1-1
CDR3: CASSSRGLVWDTEAFF